These 14 T cell receptor beta chains were sequenced from one sample in a study of blood T cell repertoires in COVID-19. Libraries were prepared by immunoSEQ multiplex PCR; TCRdb keeps only in-frame clonotypes and omits some of them. The data contain a few hundred thousand clones, around nine tenths of them singletons. Specimen: peripheral blood. These receptors were obtained from a woman in her 70s with COVID-19, enrolled during active disease.

The count of this clone is one. The chain links TRBV9 to TRBJ1-6, with D unresolved. With 0 bases removed from V and 2 bases from J, the gap between germline ends came to 9 bases. From germline, CDR1 is SGDLS and CDR2 YYNGEE. CDR3 length equals 16 residues. CDR3 loop: CASSVDSTPYNSPLHF. The CDR3 DNA sequence: TGTGCCAGCAGCGTAGACAGCACCCCCTATAATTCACCCCTCCACTTT.

The V gene is TRBV2, the J gene TRBJ2-7; D might be TRBD1 (6 bases). Trimming removed 2 bases at V and 6 bases at J, with 11 bases between. The CDR3 runs 13 residues. Germline V gene data show CDR1 as SNHLY and CDR2 as FYNNEI. CDR3 region: CASSENRVSEQYF. The CDR3 nucleotides read TGTGCCAGCAGTGAAAACAGGGTTAGCGAGCAGTACTTC.

The V gene is TRBV5-6, the J gene TRBJ2-1; maybe TRBD1 (6 bases). The germline V gene encodes CDR1 SGHDT and CDR2 YYEEEE. The CDR3 has 15 residues. V was trimmed by 6 bases and J by 8 bases, leaving 21 bases between them. CDR3 loop: CASNLPGSRGDEQFF. CDR3 bases: TGTGCCAGCAACCTACCGGGTTCCAGGGGCGATGAGCAGTTCTTC.

The CDR3 DNA is TGTGCCATCAGTGGAGGACTAGCGGGGACTACAGGGACCCAGTACTTC. Translated, it gives CAISGGLAGTTGTQYF. The chain uses TRBV10-3 and TRBJ2-5; 12 bases line up with TRBD2. Germline loops: CDR1 ENHRY, CDR2 SYGVKD. V was pared by 4 bases and J by 7 bases, with 10 bases of the junction left unmatched. CDR3 size: 16 residues.

The chain uses TRBV27 and TRBJ2-5; 8 bases are shared with TRBD2. Germline values: CDR1 MNHEY, CDR2 SMNVEV (reference sequence). This CDR3 has 15 residues. V dropped 0 bases and J dropped 2; count of bases not matched to a gene: 2. The CDR3 spells CASSLSPSGQETQYF. CDR3 DNA sequence: TGTGCCAGCAGTTTATCCCCTAGCGGGCAAGAGACCCAGTACTTC.

Here the CDR3 DNA reads TGTGCCAGCAGTTTATTATCGGTGACAGGGGGGAGGGATACGCAGTATTTT. Protein sequence: CASSLLSVTGGRDTQYF. The chain employs TRBV28 and TRBJ2-3; TRBD1 aligns across 9 bases. The CDR3 extends over 17 amino acids. Germline CDR1 reads MDHEN; CDR2 reads SYDVKM. V was clipped by 1 base and J by 6 bases; unmatched bases: 11.

V and J are TRBV5-4 and TRBJ2-3; D is ambiguous. Per germline, CDR1 SGHNT and CDR2 YYREEE (reference sequence). Between the trimmed V and J ends, which lost 5 bases and 0 bases, there was a span of 4 bases. There are 12 residues in the CDR3. CDR3 sequence reads: CASRSSTDTQYF. The CDR3 bases are TGTGCCAGCAGATCTAGCACAGATACGCAGTATTTT. The full variable domain, completed using reference TRBV5-4 and TRBJ2-3, is ETGVTQSPTHLIKTRGQQVTLRCSSQSGHNTVSWYQQALGQGPQFIFQYYREEENGRGNFPPRFSGLQFPNYSSELNVNALELDDSALYLCASRSSTDTQYFGPGTRLTVL.

This sequence joins TRBV4-2 and TRBJ1-1; tentative D call: TRBD1 (6 bases). The V and J ends lost 1 base and 6 bases respectively, with 9 bases between them. The CDR3 is 13 amino acids. CDR1 LGHNA and CDR2 YNFKEQ come from the germline V gene. The CDR3 nucleotides are TGTGCCAGCAGCCAAGTAGGGGGGGCTGAAGCTTTCTTT. Translated: CASSQVGGAEAFF.

CDR3 sequence: CASSLSGTGWTEAFF. The CDR3 nucleotides read TGTGCCAGCAGTTTAAGCGGCACGGGTTGGACTGAAGCTTTCTTT. This chain links TRBV27 with TRBJ1-1; D gene uncertain. Trimming took 2 bases from V and 5 from J, leaving 15 bases between them. Germline CDR1 and CDR2: MNHEY and SMNVEV (reference sequence). This CDR3 has 15 residues.

This sequence joins TRBV5-1 and TRBJ1-1; 7 bases map to TRBD1. V was clipped by 4 bases and J by 0 bases; unmatched bases: 6. The CDR3 runs 15 residues. Germline V gene lookup returns CDR1 SGHRS and CDR2 YFSETQ. CDR3 amino acids: CASSRMGQMNTEAFF. CDR3 bases: TGCGCCAGCAGCCGCATGGGACAGATGAACACTGAAGCTTTCTTT.

This clone was detected once. The rearrangement uses TRBV9 and TRBJ2-1; D is perhaps TRBD1 (6 bases). CDR3 length: 15 amino acids. V was pared by 3 bases and J by 4 bases, with 14 bases between. CDR1 and CDR2 (germline): SGDLS, YYNGEE. The DNA of the CDR3 is TGTGCCAGCAGCGCCACAGGGTTCTATTACAATGAGCAGTTCTTC. Protein sequence: CASSATGFYYNEQFF.

The J gene is TRBJ2-1, the V gene TRBV28; 12 bases align to TRBD2. The germline gives CDR1 MDHEN, CDR2 SYDVKM. V trimming: 5 bases; J trimming: 9 bases; junction bases outside the gene matches: 8. The CDR3 has 15 amino acids. CDR3 nucleotide sequence: TGTGCCAGCAGTGATTCTAGCGGGGGGGCCACTGAGCAGTTCTTC. Translated, it gives CASSDSSGGATEQFF.

The J gene is TRBJ2-2, the V gene TRBV7-9; D unresolved. There are 11 residues in the CDR3. V lost 2 bases and J 8 bases, leaving 3 bases between the germline ends. Per the germline V gene, CDR1 is SEHNR and CDR2 is FQNEAQ (reference sequence). CDR3 in DNA: TGTGCCAGCAGCTTACTTGGGGAGCTGTTTTTT. Its protein product is CASSLLGELFF. Together with reference TRBV7-9 and TRBJ2-2, the CDR3 gives the full variable domain: DTGVSQNPRHKITKRGQNVTFRCDPISEHNRLYWYRQTLGQGPEFLTYFQNEAQLEKSRLLSDRFSAERPKGSFSTLEIQRTEQGDSAMYLCASSLLGELFFGEGSRLTVL.

The chain recombines TRBV11-2 with TRBJ2-5; 9 bases are a match to TRBD2. V trimming: 1 base; J trimming: 5 bases; junction bases outside the gene matches: 5. Germline CDR1 SGHAT, CDR2 FQNNGV. This CDR3 contains 15 residues. The CDR3 spells CASSLVLAGKETQYF. The CDR3 DNA is TGTGCCAGCAGCTTAGTGCTAGCGGGGAAGGAGACCCAGTACTTC.